The rows below give T cell receptor beta chains drawn from one sample of a study of breast tumors, draining lymph nodes, adjacent tissues. TCRdb re-called the multiplex PCR reads with MiXCR, one entry per CDR3 protein. In the table there are about 230,000 distinct CDR3 sequences, approximately 30% of which are singletons. The sample taken for sequencing was axillary lymph node tissue. These receptors all stem from a female donor with breast cancer. Some clones in this sample may be carry-over from other donors' samples. Both conserved end residues are part of each CDR3. Fields, in order: D gene, J gene, clone size, V gene, CDR3 protein, CDR3 DNA. D genes are given only for firm matches. Clone size is not always given. Where it is, it says once, few, many or a class for expanded clones.

TRBD1	TRBJ2-1	many	TRBV7-9	CASSLIWTGGNEQFF	TGTGCCAGCAGCTTAATATGGACAGGGGGCAATGAGCAGTTCTTC
TRBD2	TRBJ2-1	.	TRBV7-2	CASSFSGSGLDTQFF	TGTGCCAGCAGTTTTAGCGGGAGCGGGTTGGATACGCAGTTCTTC
TRBD1	TRBJ1-1	few	TRBV10-3	CAIRPDRGRNTEAFF	TGTGCCATCAGACCAGACAGGGGGCGGAACACTGAAGCTTTCTTT
TRBD2	TRBJ2-7	many	TRBV13	CASRTTSGSLHEQYF	TGTGCCAGCAGGACGACTAGCGGGAGTCTTCATGAGCAGTACTTC
TRBD2	TRBJ2-1	many	TRBV5-5	CASSRTGTSGGDEQFF	TGTGCCAGCAGCCGCACGGGGACTAGCGGCGGTGATGAGCAGTTCTTC
TRBD2	TRBJ2-1	many	TRBV7-3	CASSLGGLAGGGEQFF	TGTGCCAGCAGCTTAGGGGGACTAGCGGGAGGAGGGGAGCAGTTCTTC
TRBD1	TRBJ2-5	.	TRBV7-9	CASRLRTGDRETQYF	TGTGCCAGCAGACTCAGGACAGGGGATAGGGAGACCCAGTACTTC
.	TRBJ1-2	many	TRBV24-1	CATSDVGQGYTF	TGTGCCACCAGTGATGTTGGACAGGGCTACACCTTC
.	TRBJ1-1	.	TRBV15	CATSLERNTEAFF	TGTGCCACCAGCTTGGAAAGGAACACTGAAGCTTTCTTT
TRBD2	TRBJ2-3	many	TRBV7-9	CASRGLTLKTDTQYF	TGTGCCAGCAGGGGACTAACCCTTAAAACAGATACGCAGTATTTT
TRBD2	TRBJ2-7	.	TRBV6-6	CATTGTNASYEQYF	TGTGCCACCACGGGGACTAACGCTTCCTACGAGCAGTACTTC
TRBD1	TRBJ1-2	many	TRBV5-1	CASSSDRGFGYTF	TGCGCCAGCAGCTCCGACAGGGGTTTTGGCTACACCTTC
.	TRBJ1-3	many	TRBV11-3	CASSLGGTFSGNTIYF	TGTGCCAGCAGCTTAGGGGGGACGTTCTCTGGAAACACCATATATTTT
.	TRBJ1-5	many	TRBV6-1	CASKVGHNQPQHF	TGTGCCAGCAAGGTAGGGCACAATCAGCCCCAGCATTTT
.	TRBJ2-6	many	TRBV7-2	CASSSGRSGANVLTF	TGTGCCAGCAGTTCGGGCCGCTCTGGGGCCAACGTCCTGACTTTC
TRBD2	TRBJ2-5	.	TRBV11-3	CASSSLAGMETQYF	TGTGCCAGCAGCTCACTAGCGGGAATGGAGACCCAGTACTTC
.	TRBJ2-7	many	TRBV19	CASSKTWTYEQYF	TGTGCCAGTAGCAAGACCTGGACCTACGAGCAGTACTTC